This record looks at one T cell receptor beta chain sequence and its context. In germline, CDR1 is SGHTA, CDR2 FQGNSA. This CDR3 has 14 residues. The ends were cut back, 0 bases at V and 7 bases at J, with 12 bases in the middle. This entry comes from a study of siplizumab effects on memory and regulatory T cells. This table comes from immunoSEQ multiplex PCR, and its TCRdb copy is limited to in-frame clones, with some not included. The data show approximately 120,000 clones, 92% seen once. Input material: Tregs sorted from blood. The rearrangement links TRBV7-2 to TRBJ1-1; D unresolved. The sequence derives from a human donor in good health. CDR3: CASSLAVTLSEAFF. In nucleotides, the CDR3 is TGTGCCAGCAGCTTAGCTGTGACACTTAGTGAAGCTTTCTTT.